This entry describes one T cell receptor (beta chain). Germline-derived CDR1 and CDR2 are SGHRS and YFSETQ. The V and J ends lost 0 bases and 9 bases, in that order; junction bases with no gene match: 13. The CDR3 length is 19 residues. Authors' processing steps: Amplifying reference gene primers gave estimates of nucleated cell counts. Clones were read by immunoSEQ multiplex PCR, and TCRdb kept only the in-frame ones, dropping some. V, J and clone size are taken as reported in that table, and D and trimming were inferred from the DNA itself. In the table there are 250,000 to 300,000 clones, approximately 87% of which are singletons. The record originates from a study of blood T cell repertoires in COVID-19. Across the whole study: Acute and convalescent COVID-19 samples came from the United States, Italy and Spain. PBMCs, B-cell-depleted T cells, or T cells provided the cDNA or gDNA that made up the material.

The rearrangement joins TRBV5-1 to TRBJ2-1, with 15 bases identical to TRBD2. The clonotype originates from a man in his fifties or sixties who had recovered from COVID-19. The sample was peripheral blood. The CDR3 spells CASSLGWTSGGASAAEQFF. Here the CDR3 DNA reads TGCGCCAGCAGCTTGGGCTGGACTAGCGGGGGGGCCAGTGCGGCTGAGCAGTTCTTC.